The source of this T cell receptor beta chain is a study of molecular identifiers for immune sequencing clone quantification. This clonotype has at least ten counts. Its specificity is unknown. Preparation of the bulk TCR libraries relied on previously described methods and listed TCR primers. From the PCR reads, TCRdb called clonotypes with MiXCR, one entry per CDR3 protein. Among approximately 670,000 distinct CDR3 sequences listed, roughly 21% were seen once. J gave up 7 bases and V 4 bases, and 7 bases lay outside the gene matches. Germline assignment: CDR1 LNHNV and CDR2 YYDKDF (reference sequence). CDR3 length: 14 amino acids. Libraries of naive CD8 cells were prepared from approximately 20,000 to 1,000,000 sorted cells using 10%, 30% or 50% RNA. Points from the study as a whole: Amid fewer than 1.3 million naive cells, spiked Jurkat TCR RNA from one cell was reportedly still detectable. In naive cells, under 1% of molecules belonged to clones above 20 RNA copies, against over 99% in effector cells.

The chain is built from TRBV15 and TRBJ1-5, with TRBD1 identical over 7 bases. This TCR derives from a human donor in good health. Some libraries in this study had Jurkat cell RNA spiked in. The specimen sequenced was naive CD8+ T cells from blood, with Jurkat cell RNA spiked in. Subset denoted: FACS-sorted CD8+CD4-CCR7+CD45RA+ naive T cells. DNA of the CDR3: TGTGCCACCAGCATAGTCAGGGGGAGACAGCCCCAGCATTTT. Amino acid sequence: CATSIVRGRQPQHF.